Each of the 2 T cell receptor beta chains below was sequenced from the same sample in a study of shared clonotypes between healthy human individuals. The assay was immunoSEQ multiplex PCR, and TCRdb's table has in-frame clones only and misses some. The repertoire holds 490,000 or so clones, with about 79% as singletons. The sequencing input was PBMCs. The receptors here all came from a woman in her 40s in good health. Some clones in this sample may be carry-over from other donors' samples.

DNA of the CDR3: TGTGCCACCAGCAGCCACTCAGGGGCCCTGAACACTGAAGCTTTCTTT. Protein: CATSSHSGALNTEAFF. The genes are TRBV15 and TRBJ1-1, with D possibly being TRBD1 (6 bases). Trimming cost V 3 bases and J 0 bases, with 14 bases left between them. Germline V gives CDR1 LNHNV, CDR2 YYDKDF (reference sequence). This CDR3 has 16 residues.

This chain connects TRBV7-9 to TRBJ1-2, with a possible D match to TRBD1 (5 bases). This CDR3 has 14 residues. Trimming stripped 1 base from V and 6 bases from J, with 12 bases between. Germline V lookup: CDR1 SEHNR, CDR2 FQNEAQ (reference sequence). CDR3 DNA: TGTGCCAGCAGCTTAGAGGGGACTGTCCATGGCTACACCTTC. It translates to CASSLEGTVHGYTF.